The TCR beta chain described here comes from a study of cytomegalovirus exposure and HLA in healthy donors. Study-wide background: Roughly 85 million unique TCRs from HLA-typed donors made up an early data release.

General study findings and limits: Later on, an analysis tied 18,000 or so TCR beta sequences to HLA alleles at 0.05 false discovery rate.

To note about this clone: What it binds is not known.

60 Vbeta and 13 Jbeta primers were used in PCR. Assay: immunoSEQ multiplex PCR; the TCRdb copy retains only in-frame clones and omits some. The sample records about 240,000 clones, 70% to 90% being singletons. From germline, CDR1 is SGDLS and CDR2 YYNGEE. Trimming pared 1 base from V and 4 bases from J, leaving 15 bases between. The length of the CDR3 is 16 residues. The sequence was obtained from a girl aged 2 to 9 in good health and CMV-seronegative. The V and J genes are TRBV9 and TRBJ1-5, with D unclear. Input material: PBMCs. As DNA, the CDR3 is TGTGCCAGCAGCGTAAAGGGTGGAGGCCAAAATCAGCCCCAGCATTTT. Protein product: CASSVKGGGQNQPQHF. The whole variable domain, remainder taken from reference TRBV9 and TRBJ1-5, is DSGVTQTPKHLITATGQRVTLRCSPRSGDLSVYWYQQSLDQGLQFLIQYYNGEERAKGNILERFSAQQFPDLHSELNLSSLELGDSALYFCASSVKGGGQNQPQHFGDGTRLSIL.